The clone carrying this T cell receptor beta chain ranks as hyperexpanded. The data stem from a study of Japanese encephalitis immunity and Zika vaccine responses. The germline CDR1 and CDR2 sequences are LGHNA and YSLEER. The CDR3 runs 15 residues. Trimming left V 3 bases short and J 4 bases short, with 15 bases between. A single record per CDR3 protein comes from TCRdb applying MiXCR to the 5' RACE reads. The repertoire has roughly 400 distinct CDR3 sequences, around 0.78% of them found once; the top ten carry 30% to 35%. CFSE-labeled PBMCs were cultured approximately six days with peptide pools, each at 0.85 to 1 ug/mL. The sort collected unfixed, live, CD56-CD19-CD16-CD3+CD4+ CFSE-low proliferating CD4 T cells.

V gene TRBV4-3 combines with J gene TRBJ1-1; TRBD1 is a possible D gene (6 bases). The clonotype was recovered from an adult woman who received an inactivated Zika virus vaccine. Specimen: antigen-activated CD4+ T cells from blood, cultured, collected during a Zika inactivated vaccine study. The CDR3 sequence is CASSHQQGLGTEAFF. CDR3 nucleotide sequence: TGCGCCAGCAGCCATCAACAGGGTTTAGGCACTGAAGCTTTCTTT.